This TCR beta chain was identified during a study of CD8+ T cells in alopecia areata. This CDR3 has 16 residues. Germline V CDR1 and CDR2: SQVTM, ANQGSEA. V shed 4 bases, J shed 5 bases, and the junction held 16 bases outside the gene matches. The authors extracted RNA and reverse transcribed it into cDNA as the sequencing template. The method was immunoSEQ multiplex PCR; TCRdb's version includes in-frame clones alone and lacks a portion of them. The sample contains over 120,000 clones, approximately 50% of which appear only once. Sequencing used CD4+ T cells sorted from blood, obtained at week 0. This chain joins TRBV29-1 and TRBJ2-5; 7 positions agree with TRBD2. The sequence came from a human donor with alopecia areata. The DNA of the CDR3 is TGCAGCGTTGTTCCCCCACGAGCGGGAAGCGATGAGACCCAGTACTTC. Its translation: CSVVPPRAGSDETQYF.